The rows below give T cell receptor beta chains drawn from one sample of a study of cytomegalovirus exposure and HLA in healthy donors. TCRdb keeps only in-frame clones here, not all; method: immunoSEQ multiplex PCR. The sample holds 190,000 or so clones; 80% to 90% are singletons and the top ten take 13%. Source material: PBMCs. These receptors all come from a woman in her thirties in good health and CMV-seropositive. Both conserved end residues are part of each CDR3. Fields, in order: CDR3 protein, CDR3 DNA, V gene, D gene, clone size, J gene. A D gene is named only where the DNA matches it firmly. Part of the rows lack a size; the others show once, few, many or a class for expanded clones.

CDR3aa: CASSRTSGNTGELFF
CDR3nt: TGTGCCAGCAGTCGGACTAGCGGGAACACCGGGGAGCTGTTTTTT
v_gene: TRBV6-5
d_gene: TRBD2
abundance: .
j_gene: TRBJ2-2

CDR3aa: CASRFATGATDTQYF
CDR3nt: TGTGCCAGCAGGTTCGCCACAGGGGCCACAGATACGCAGTATTTT
v_gene: TRBV2
d_gene: TRBD1
abundance: .
j_gene: TRBJ2-3

CDR3aa: CASRSYGSGNTIYF
CDR3nt: TGTGCCAGCAGGTCCTACGGCTCTGGAAACACCATATATTTT
v_gene: TRBV6-5
d_gene: .
abundance: .
j_gene: TRBJ1-3

CDR3aa: CASGGGTSGKGSYNEQFF
CDR3nt: TGTGCCAGCGGGGGAGGGACTAGCGGGAAGGGCTCCTACAATGAGCAGTTCTTC
v_gene: TRBV28
d_gene: TRBD2
abundance: .
j_gene: TRBJ2-1

CDR3aa: CAWRRTANTEAFF
CDR3nt: TGTGCCTGGAGGAGGACAGCGAACACTGAAGCTTTCTTT
v_gene: TRBV30
d_gene: .
abundance: many
j_gene: TRBJ1-1

CDR3aa: CASRVRGTSYEQYF
CDR3nt: TGTGCCAGCAGGGTCAGGGGCACCTCCTACGAGCAGTACTTC
v_gene: TRBV27
d_gene: .
abundance: .
j_gene: TRBJ2-7

CDR3aa: CASSLGEEHRRQYF
CDR3nt: TGCGCCAGCAGCTTGGGGGAGGAGCACAGGAGGCAGTACTTC
v_gene: TRBV5-1
d_gene: .
abundance: .
j_gene: TRBJ2-7

CDR3aa: CASSAQGGNQPQHF
CDR3nt: TGCGCCAGCAGCGCGCAGGGGGGCAATCAGCCCCAGCATTTT
v_gene: TRBV5-1
d_gene: TRBD1
abundance: .
j_gene: TRBJ1-5

CDR3aa: CASSLFAGTGSTGELFF
CDR3nt: TGTGCCAGCAGCTTATTTGCGGGGACAGGGAGCACCGGGGAGCTGTTTTTT
v_gene: TRBV7-6
d_gene: TRBD1
abundance: .
j_gene: TRBJ2-2

CDR3aa: CASSPFSREDTEAFF
CDR3nt: TGTGCCAGCAGCCCATTTAGCAGGGAGGACACTGAAGCTTTCTTT
v_gene: TRBV7-9
d_gene: .
abundance: .
j_gene: TRBJ1-1

CDR3aa: CASSEDYNEQFF
CDR3nt: TGTGCCAGCAGTGAGGACTACAATGAGCAGTTCTTC
v_gene: TRBV27
d_gene: .
abundance: .
j_gene: TRBJ2-1

CDR3aa: CASNRAATGELFF
CDR3nt: TGTGCCAGCAACAGGGCGGCCACCGGGGAGCTGTTTTTT
v_gene: TRBV28
d_gene: .
abundance: .
j_gene: TRBJ2-2

CDR3aa: CASSLGQDDAYEQYF
CDR3nt: TGTGCCAGTAGCCTAGGACAGGATGACGCCTACGAGCAGTACTTC
v_gene: TRBV19
d_gene: TRBD1
abundance: .
j_gene: TRBJ2-7

CDR3aa: CASSTRQGSDTQYF
CDR3nt: TGTGCCAGCAGCACTCGACAGGGGTCAGATACGCAGTATTTT
v_gene: TRBV9
d_gene: TRBD1
abundance: .
j_gene: TRBJ2-3

CDR3aa: CASSLIGTENQPQHF
CDR3nt: TGTGCCAGCAGCTTAATTGGGACAGAAAATCAGCCCCAGCATTTT
v_gene: TRBV7-2
d_gene: TRBD1
abundance: .
j_gene: TRBJ1-5

CDR3aa: CASRQDNYGYTF
CDR3nt: TGCGCCAGCAGGCAGGATAACTATGGCTACACCTTC
v_gene: TRBV5-1
d_gene: .
abundance: .
j_gene: TRBJ1-2

CDR3aa: CASQGVGGYTF
CDR3nt: TGTGCCAGCCAGGGGGTAGGAGGCTACACCTTC
v_gene: TRBV6-6
d_gene: TRBD1
abundance: .
j_gene: TRBJ1-2

CDR3aa: CASSPILAGSYNEQFF
CDR3nt: TGTGCCAGCAGCCCCATCCTAGCGGGCTCCTACAATGAGCAGTTCTTC
v_gene: TRBV14
d_gene: TRBD2
abundance: few
j_gene: TRBJ2-1

CDR3aa: CASSEAGGGAGNTIYF
CDR3nt: TGTGCCAGCAGTGAAGCGGGCGGGGGCGCTGGAAACACCATATATTTT
v_gene: TRBV6-1
d_gene: .
abundance: .
j_gene: TRBJ1-3

CDR3aa: CASLVLGQGTEAFF
CDR3nt: TGTGCCAGCTTGGTCCTAGGACAGGGCACTGAAGCTTTCTTT
v_gene: TRBV2
d_gene: TRBD1
abundance: .
j_gene: TRBJ1-1

CDR3aa: CASSAQADTQYF
CDR3nt: TGTGCCAGCAGCGCACAAGCAGATACGCAGTATTTT
v_gene: TRBV7-8
d_gene: .
abundance: .
j_gene: TRBJ2-3

CDR3aa: CASSSKTGGLGGELFF
CDR3nt: TGTGCCAGCTCATCCAAAACAGGGGGCCTCGGCGGGGAGCTGTTTTTT
v_gene: TRBV18
d_gene: TRBD1
abundance: .
j_gene: TRBJ2-2

CDR3aa: CASSTDRDQPQHF
CDR3nt: TGTGCCAGCAGCACAGACAGGGATCAGCCCCAGCATTTT
v_gene: TRBV11-2
d_gene: TRBD1
abundance: .
j_gene: TRBJ1-5

CDR3aa: CASSQEEGGTGLAFF
CDR3nt: TGTGCCAGCAGCCAAGAAGAGGGCGGGACAGGGCTGGCTTTCTTT
v_gene: TRBV4-2
d_gene: TRBD1
abundance: few
j_gene: TRBJ1-1

CDR3aa: CASSEFGQGAFF
CDR3nt: TGTGCCAGCAGTGAGTTCGGGCAGGGAGCTTTCTTT
v_gene: TRBV25-1
d_gene: .
abundance: .
j_gene: TRBJ1-1

CDR3aa: CAWSVMPSEKETQYF
CDR3nt: TGTGCCTGGAGTGTAATGCCTAGCGAAAAAGAGACCCAGTACTTC
v_gene: TRBV30
d_gene: .
abundance: .
j_gene: TRBJ2-5

CDR3aa: CASSKSGGWETQYF
CDR3nt: TGCGCCAGCAGCAAGTCGGGGGGTTGGGAGACCCAGTACTTC
v_gene: TRBV5-1
d_gene: TRBD2
abundance: .
j_gene: TRBJ2-5